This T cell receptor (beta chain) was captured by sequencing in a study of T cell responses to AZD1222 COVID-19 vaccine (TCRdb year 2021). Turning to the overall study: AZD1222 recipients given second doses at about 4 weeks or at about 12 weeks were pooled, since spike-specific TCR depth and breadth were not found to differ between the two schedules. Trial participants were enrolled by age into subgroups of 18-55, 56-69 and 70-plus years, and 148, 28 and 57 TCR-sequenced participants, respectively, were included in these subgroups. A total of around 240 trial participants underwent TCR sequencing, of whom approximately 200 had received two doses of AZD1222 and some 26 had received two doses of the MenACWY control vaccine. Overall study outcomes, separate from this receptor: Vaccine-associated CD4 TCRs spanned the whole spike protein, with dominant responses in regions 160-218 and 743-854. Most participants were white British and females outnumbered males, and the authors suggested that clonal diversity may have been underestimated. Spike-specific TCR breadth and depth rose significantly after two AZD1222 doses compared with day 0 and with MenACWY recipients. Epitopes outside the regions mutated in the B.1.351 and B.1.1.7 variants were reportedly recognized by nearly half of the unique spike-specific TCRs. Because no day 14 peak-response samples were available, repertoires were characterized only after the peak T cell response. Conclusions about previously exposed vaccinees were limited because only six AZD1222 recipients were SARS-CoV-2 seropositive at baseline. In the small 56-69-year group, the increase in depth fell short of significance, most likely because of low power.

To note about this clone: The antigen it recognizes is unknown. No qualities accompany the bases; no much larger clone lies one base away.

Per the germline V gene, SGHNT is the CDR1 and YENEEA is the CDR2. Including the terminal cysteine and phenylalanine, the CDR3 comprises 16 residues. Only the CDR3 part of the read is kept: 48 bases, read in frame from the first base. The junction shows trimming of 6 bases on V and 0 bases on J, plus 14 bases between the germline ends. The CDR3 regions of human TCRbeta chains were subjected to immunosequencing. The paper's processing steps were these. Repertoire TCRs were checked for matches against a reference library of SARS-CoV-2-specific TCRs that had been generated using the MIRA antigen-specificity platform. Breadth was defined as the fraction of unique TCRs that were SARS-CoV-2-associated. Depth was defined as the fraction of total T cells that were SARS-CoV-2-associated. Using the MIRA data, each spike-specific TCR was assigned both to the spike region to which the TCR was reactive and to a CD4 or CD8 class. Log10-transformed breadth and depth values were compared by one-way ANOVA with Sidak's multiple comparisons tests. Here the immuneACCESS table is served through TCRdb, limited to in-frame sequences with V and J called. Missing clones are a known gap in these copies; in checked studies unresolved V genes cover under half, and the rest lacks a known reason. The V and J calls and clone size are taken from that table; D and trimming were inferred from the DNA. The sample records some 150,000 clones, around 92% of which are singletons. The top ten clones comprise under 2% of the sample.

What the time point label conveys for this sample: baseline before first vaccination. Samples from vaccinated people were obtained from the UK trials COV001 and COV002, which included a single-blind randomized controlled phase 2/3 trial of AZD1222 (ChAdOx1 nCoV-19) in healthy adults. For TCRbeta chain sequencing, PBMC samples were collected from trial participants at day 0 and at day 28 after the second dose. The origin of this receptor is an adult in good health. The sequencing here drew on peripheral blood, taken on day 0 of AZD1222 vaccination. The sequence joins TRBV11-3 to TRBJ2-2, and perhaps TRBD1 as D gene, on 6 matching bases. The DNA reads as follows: TGTGCCAGCAGGGGGGTACAGGGCTCGAACACCGGGGAGCTGTTTTTT. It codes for CASRGVQGSNTGELFF.